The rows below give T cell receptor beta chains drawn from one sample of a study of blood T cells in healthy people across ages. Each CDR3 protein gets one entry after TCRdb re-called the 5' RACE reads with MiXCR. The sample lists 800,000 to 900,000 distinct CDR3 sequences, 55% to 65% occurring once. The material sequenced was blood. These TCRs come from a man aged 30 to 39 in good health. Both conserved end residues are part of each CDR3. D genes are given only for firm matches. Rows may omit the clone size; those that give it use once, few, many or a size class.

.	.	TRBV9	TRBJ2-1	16	CASSVVGRVGFNEQFF	TGTGCCAGCAGCGTAGTGGGCAGGGTGGGGTTCAATGAACAGTTCTTC
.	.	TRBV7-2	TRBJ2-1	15	CASSFTGRSYNEQFF	TGTGCCAGCAGCTTTACAGGGAGGTCCTACAATGAGCAGTTCTTC
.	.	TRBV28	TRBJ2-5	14	CASSRGHPQETQYF	TGTGCCAGCAGTCGAGGACACCCGCAAGAGACCCAGTACTTC
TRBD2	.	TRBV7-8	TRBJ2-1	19	CASSPRAGGYISSYNEQFF	TGTGCCAGCAGCCCGCGGGCGGGGGGGTACATTAGCTCCTACAATGAGCAGTTCTTC
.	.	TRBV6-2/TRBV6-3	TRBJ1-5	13	CASSPAFNQPQHF	TGTGCCAGCAGCCCAGCGTTCAATCAGCCCCAGCATTTT
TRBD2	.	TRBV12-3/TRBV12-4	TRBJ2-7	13	CASRGGSGYEQYF	TGTGCCAGCAGGGGGGGGTCGGGCTACGAGCAGTACTTC
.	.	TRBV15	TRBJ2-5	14	CATTPRMGHETQYF	TGTGCCACCACGCCTAGGATGGGTCACGAGACCCAGTACTTC
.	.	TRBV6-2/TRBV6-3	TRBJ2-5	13	CASSDSFQETQYF	TGTGCCAGCAGTGACTCGTTCCAAGAGACCCAGTACTTC
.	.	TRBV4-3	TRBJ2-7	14	CASSLLGTGGEQYF	.
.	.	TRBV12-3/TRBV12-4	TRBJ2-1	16	CASSPLRGGLEETQFF	TGTGCCAGCAGTCCTTTAAGGGGGGGCCTTGAAGAGACCCAGTTCTTC
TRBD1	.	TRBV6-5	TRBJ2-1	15	CASSSGQWMNNEQFF	TGTGCCAGCAGCTCGGGACAGTGGATGAACAATGAGCAGTTCTTC
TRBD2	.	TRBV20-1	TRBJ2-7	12	CSASGLDYEQYF	TGCAGTGCTAGCGGACTAGACTACGAGCAGTACTTC
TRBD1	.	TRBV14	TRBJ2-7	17	CASSQATVGRGLYEQYF	TGTGCCAGCAGCCAAGCTACCGTGGGCAGGGGGCTTTACGAGCAGTACTTC
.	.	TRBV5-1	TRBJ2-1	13	CASNLEPSHEQFF	TGCGCCAGCAACTTGGAACCTAGTCATGAGCAGTTCTTC
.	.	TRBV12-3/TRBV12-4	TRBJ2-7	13	CASTPGQRDEQYF	TGTGCCAGCACCCCGGGACAGCGGGACGAGCAGTACTTC
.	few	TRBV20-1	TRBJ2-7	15	CSVNTPVTHSYEQYF	TGCAGTGTTAACACCCCCGTGACACATTCCTACGAGCAGTACTTC
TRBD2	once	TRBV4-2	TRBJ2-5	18	CASSQGRLGGGAFETQYF	TGTGCCAGCAGCCAAGGAAGATTAGGCGGGGGGGCCTTTGAGACCCAGTACTTC
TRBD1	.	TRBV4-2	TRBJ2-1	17	CASSQEGQPISYNEQFF	TGTGCCAGCAGCCAAGAGGGACAGCCAATCTCCTACAATGAGCAGTTCTTC
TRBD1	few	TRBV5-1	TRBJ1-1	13	CASSATGDTEAFF	TGCGCCAGCAGCGCCACAGGGGACACTGAAGCTTTCTTT
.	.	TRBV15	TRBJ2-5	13	CATSSGYQETQYF	TGTGCCACCAGCTCGGGTTACCAAGAGACCCAGTACTTC
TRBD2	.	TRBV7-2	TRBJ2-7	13	CASGRDLEYEQYF	TGTGCCAGCGGGAGGGATTTAGAGTACGAGCAGTACTTC
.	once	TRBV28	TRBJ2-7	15	CASSLWQRVGYEQYF	TGTGCCAGCAGTTTATGGCAACGGGTGGGCTACGAGCAGTACTTC
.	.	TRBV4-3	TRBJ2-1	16	CASSQDNGASYNEQFF	TGCGCCAGCAGCCAAGATAACGGAGCTAGCTACAATGAGCAGTTCTTC
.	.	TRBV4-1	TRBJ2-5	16	CASSQDFRGAQETQYF	TGCGCCAGCAGCCAAGATTTTCGGGGGGCCCAAGAGACCCAGTACTTC
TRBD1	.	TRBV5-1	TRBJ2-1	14	CASSSGQGVNEQFF	TGCGCCAGCAGCTCCGGACAGGGGGTCAATGAGCAGTTCTTC
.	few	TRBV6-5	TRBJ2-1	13	CASSYEAYNEQFF	TGTGCCAGCAGTTACGAGGCCTACAATGAGCAGTTCTTC
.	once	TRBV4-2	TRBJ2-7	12	CASSSGYNEQYF	TGTGCCAGCAGCTCAGGCTACAATGAGCAGTACTTC
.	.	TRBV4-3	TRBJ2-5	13	CASSQDFRETQYF	TGCGCCAGCAGCCAAGATTTTCGAGAGACCCAGTACTTC
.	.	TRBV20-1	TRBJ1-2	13	CSAVSVSQYGYTF	TGCAGTGCTGTATCGGTCAGCCAATATGGCTACACCTTC
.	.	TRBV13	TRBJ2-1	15	CASSLEEGIYNEQFF	TGTGCCAGCAGCTTAGAGGAGGGGATCTACAATGAGCAGTTCTTC
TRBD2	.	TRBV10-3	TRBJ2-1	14	CAISGLADNNEQFF	TGTGCCATCAGCGGACTAGCGGATAACAATGAGCAGTTCTTC
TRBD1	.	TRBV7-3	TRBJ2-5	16	CASSPDGQGPGETQYF	TGTGCCAGCAGCCCCGATGGACAGGGTCCTGGGGAGACCCAGTACTTC
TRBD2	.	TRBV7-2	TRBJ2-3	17	CASSLDWAGGYTDTQYF	TGTGCCAGCAGCCTGGACTGGGCGGGAGGATACACAGATACGCAGTATTTT
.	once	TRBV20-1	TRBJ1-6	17	CSAARPVVSSYNSPLHF	TGCAGTGCTGCTCGCCCGGTTGTGAGCTCCTATAATTCACCCCTCCACTTT
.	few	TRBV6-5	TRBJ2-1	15	CASSLITAGLYEQFF	TGTGCCAGCAGTTTAATTACTGCGGGACTTTATGAGCAGTTCTTC
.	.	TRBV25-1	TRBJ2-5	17	CASSERGQRIYQETQYF	TGTGCCAGCAGTGAAAGGGGCCAGCGGATATACCAAGAGACCCAGTACTTC
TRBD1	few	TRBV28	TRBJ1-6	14	CARKDRGLNSPLHF	TGTGCCAGGAAGGACAGGGGACTTAATTCACCCCTCCACTTT
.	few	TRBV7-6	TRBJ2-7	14	CASSIGQDSYEQYF	TGTGCCAGCAGCATCGGACAAGACTCCTACGAGCAGTACTTC
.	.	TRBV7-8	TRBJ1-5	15	CASSLGSVPNQPQHF	TGTGCCAGCAGCTTAGGGTCAGTACCCAATCAGCCCCAGCATTTT
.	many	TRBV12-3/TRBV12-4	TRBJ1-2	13	CASSFGAGHGYTF	TGTGCCAGCAGTTTTGGGGCTGGACATGGCTACACCTTC
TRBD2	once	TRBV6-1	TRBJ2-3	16	CASSWGTSGGIDTQYF	TGTGCCAGCAGTTGGGGTACTAGCGGGGGTATAGATACGCAGTATTTT
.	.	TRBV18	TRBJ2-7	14	CASSPEVEDYEQYF	TGTGCCAGCTCACCGGAAGTCGAGGACTACGAGCAGTACTTC
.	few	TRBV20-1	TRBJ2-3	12	CSAPGFGDTQYF	TGCAGTGCTCCAGGGTTTGGAGATACGCAGTATTTT
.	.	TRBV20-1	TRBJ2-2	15	CSDSGRWEPTGELFF	TGCAGTGACTCAGGCCGGTGGGAACCTACCGGGGAGCTGTTTTTT
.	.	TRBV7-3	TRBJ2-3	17	CASSLRVGTHSTDTQYF	TGTGCCAGTAGCTTAAGAGTCGGGACACACAGCACAGATACGCAGTATTTT
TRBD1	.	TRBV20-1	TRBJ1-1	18	CSARSPGTGGVRDTEAFF	TGCAGTGCTAGATCCCCCGGGACAGGGGGCGTGCGGGACACTGAAGCTTTCTTT
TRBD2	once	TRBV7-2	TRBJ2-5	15	CASSLNRRGEETQYF	TGTGCCAGCAGCTTAAACCGGCGGGGGGAAGAGACCCAGTACTTC
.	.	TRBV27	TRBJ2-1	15	CASSFGGASGCEQFF	TGTGCCAGCAGTTTCGGTGGGGCCTCGGGTTGCGAGCAGTTCTTC
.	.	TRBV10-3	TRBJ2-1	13	CAISESRENEQFF	TGTGCCATCAGTGAGTCAAGGGAGAATGAGCAGTTCTTC
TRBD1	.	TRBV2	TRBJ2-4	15	CASSEQGQYGNIQYF	TGTGCCAGCAGTGAACAGGGACAGTACGGAAACATTCAGTACTTC